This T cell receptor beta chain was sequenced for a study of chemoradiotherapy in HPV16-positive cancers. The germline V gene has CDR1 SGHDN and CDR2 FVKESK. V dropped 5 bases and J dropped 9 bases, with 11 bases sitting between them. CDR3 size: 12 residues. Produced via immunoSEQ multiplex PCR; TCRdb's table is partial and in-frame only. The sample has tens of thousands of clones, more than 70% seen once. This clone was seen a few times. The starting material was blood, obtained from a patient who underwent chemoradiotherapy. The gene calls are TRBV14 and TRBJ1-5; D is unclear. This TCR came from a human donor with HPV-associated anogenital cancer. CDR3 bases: TGTGCCAGCAGCTCCCCCCCGGGGCCCCAGCATTTT. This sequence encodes CASSSPPGPQHF.